This paragraph reports one TCR beta chain. Its antigen target is currently unknown. Base qualities are missing; no much larger clone stands one base away. This specimen comes from a study of siplizumab effects on memory and regulatory T cells (dated 2019 in TCRdb). Notes on the research overall: The effect of the anti-CD2 antibody siplizumab on alloreactive T-cell subsets was examined in allogeneic mixed lymphocyte reactions constructed from human PBMCs. Summary of the overall study and its limitations: In reactions with siplizumab, an average of approximately 69% of mappable alloreactive CD4+ clones were Treg-derived, compared with 26.9% in control reactions. Whether proliferating Tregs from siplizumab cultures were suppressive was not functionally confirmed. The cumulative frequency of alloreactive sequences traceable to unstimulated CD4+ memory T cells was significantly reduced by siplizumab. Because sequences below about 10^-5 frequency were poorly captured, only a minor fraction of alloreactive clones could be mapped to unstimulated subsets. Compared with memory T cells, unstimulated naive T cells appeared more diverse, and naive cells seemed to make a substantial contribution to the alloresponse. About 80-97% of proliferating CD4+ or CD8+ clones could not be given a naive or memory phenotype.

The library was prepared using the immunoSEQ multiplex PCR assay. The deep sequencing platform assayed about 10^5 TCR templates per sample. Genomic DNA extracted from sorted T cells was the material used for TCRbeta CDR3 sequencing. On the authors' methods: The R programming language was used for clonal analysis of TCRbeta CDR3 data. Alloreactive CD4+ and CD8+ clones were identified by comparing unstimulated samples to CFSE-low samples taken after the reaction. Alloreactive CD4+ clones were assigned to regulatory or non-regulatory origin by matching sequences to sorted unstimulated Treg and non-Treg repertoires. TCRdb holds this immuneACCESS table with in-frame rearrangements only. Some clones are missing; in checked studies, unresolved V genes explain under half, and the rest has no known cause. That table is the source of V, J and clone size, and D and trimming were worked out from the DNA. The sample yields 60,000 to 65,000 clones; around 79% were counted once. About 0.42% of the sample belongs to the ten largest clones.

V loses 6 bases, J loses 9 bases, and the germline ends lie 15 bases apart. CDR1 and CDR2 are read off the germline V gene as MNHEY and SVGAGI. Measured from the cysteine to the phenylalanine, the CDR3 is 13 residues long. Only the CDR3 DNA stays, 39 bases, in frame from base 1. Additional sequencing covered unstimulated subsets from three donor pairs, namely CD8+ effector memory, CD4+ naive, CD8+ TEMRA, CD4+ memory and CD8+ naive. TCRbeta CDR3 sequencing was performed on sorted unstimulated T cells and on proliferating T cells recovered from mixed lymphocyte reactions. Fresh whole blood from approximately 11 HLA-typed healthy donors served as the source for isolating PBMCs.

The sequenced material came from memory CD4+ T cells sorted from blood. The cell subset or site label, read with the paper, signifies: unstimulated CD4+ memory T cells. The rearrangement combines TRBV6-5 with TRBJ1-3; the D gene is perhaps TRBD1, from 6 matching bases. The clonotype comes from a human donor in good health. The bases read TGTGCCAGCAGGACGGACAGACTCTCCACCATATATTTT. The translation is CASRTDRLSTIYF.